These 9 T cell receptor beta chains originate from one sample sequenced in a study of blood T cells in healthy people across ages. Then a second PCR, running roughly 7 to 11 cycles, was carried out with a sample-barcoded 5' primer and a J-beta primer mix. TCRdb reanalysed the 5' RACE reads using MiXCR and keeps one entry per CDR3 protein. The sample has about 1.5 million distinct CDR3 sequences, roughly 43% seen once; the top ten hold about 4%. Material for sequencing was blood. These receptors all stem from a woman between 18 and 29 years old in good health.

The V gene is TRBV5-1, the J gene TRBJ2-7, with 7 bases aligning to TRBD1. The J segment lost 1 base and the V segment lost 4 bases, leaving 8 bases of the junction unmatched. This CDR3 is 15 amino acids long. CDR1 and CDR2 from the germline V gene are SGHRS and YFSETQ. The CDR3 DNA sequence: TGCGCCAGCAGCAGGGGACAGAGAAGGTCCTACGAGCAGTACTTC. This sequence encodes CASSRGQRRSYEQYF.

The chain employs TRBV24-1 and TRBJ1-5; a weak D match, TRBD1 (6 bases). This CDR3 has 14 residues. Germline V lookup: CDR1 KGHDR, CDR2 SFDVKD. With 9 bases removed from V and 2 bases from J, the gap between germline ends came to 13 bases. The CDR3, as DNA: TGTGCCACCGCAAATAGACAGGGCAATCAGCCCCAGCATTTT. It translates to CATANRQGNQPQHF.

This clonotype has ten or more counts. CDR3 coding DNA: TGCAGCCGCCGGTCAGAAAGCCCAGATACGCAGTATTTT. Protein sequence: CSRRSESPDTQYF. V gene TRBV20-1 combines with J gene TRBJ2-3; D is undetermined. The CDR3 covers 13 residues. Germline CDR1 is DFQATT and CDR2 is SNEGSKA (reference sequence).

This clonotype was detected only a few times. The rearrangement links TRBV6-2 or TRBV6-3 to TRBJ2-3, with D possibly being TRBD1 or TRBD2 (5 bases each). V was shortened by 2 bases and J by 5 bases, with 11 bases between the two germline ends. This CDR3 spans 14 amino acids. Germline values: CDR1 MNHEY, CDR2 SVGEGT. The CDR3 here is CASSYRGAKDTQYF. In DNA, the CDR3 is TGTGCCAGCAGTTACAGGGGAGCTAAAGATACGCAGTATTTT.

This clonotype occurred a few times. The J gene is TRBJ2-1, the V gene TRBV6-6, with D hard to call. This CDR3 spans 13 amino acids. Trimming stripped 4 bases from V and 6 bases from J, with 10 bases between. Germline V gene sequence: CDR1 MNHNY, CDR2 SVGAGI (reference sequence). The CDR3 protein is CASSWGNSNEQFF. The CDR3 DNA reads TGTGCCAGCAGTTGGGGAAATTCCAATGAGCAGTTCTTC.

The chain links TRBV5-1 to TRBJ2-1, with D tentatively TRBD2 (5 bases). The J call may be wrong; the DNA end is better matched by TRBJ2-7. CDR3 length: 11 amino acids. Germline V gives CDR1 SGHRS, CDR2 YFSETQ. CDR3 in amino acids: CASNDYNEQYF. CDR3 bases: TGCGCCAGCAATGACTACAATGAGCAGTACTTC.

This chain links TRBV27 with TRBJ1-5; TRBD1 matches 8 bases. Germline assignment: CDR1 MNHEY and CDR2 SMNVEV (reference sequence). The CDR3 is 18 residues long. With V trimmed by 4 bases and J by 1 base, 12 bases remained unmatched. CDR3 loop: CASSSRTGLALSNQPQHF. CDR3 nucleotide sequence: TGTGCCAGCAGTTCGCGGACAGGGTTAGCGTTAAGCAATCAGCCCCAGCATTTT.

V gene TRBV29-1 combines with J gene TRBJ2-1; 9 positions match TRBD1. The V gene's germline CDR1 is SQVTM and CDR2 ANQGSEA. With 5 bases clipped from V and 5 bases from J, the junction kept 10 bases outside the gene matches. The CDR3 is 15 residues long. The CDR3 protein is CSVQDRGRTNNEQFF. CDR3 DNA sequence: TGCAGCGTTCAGGACAGGGGTAGGACCAACAATGAGCAGTTCTTC.

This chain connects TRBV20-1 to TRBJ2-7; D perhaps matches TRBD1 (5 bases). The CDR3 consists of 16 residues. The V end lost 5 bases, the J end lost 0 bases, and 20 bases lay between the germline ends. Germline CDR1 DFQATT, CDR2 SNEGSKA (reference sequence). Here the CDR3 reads CSAWPPTGLSSYEQYF. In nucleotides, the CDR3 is TGCAGTGCTTGGCCCCCAACAGGTTTGAGCTCCTACGAGCAGTACTTC.